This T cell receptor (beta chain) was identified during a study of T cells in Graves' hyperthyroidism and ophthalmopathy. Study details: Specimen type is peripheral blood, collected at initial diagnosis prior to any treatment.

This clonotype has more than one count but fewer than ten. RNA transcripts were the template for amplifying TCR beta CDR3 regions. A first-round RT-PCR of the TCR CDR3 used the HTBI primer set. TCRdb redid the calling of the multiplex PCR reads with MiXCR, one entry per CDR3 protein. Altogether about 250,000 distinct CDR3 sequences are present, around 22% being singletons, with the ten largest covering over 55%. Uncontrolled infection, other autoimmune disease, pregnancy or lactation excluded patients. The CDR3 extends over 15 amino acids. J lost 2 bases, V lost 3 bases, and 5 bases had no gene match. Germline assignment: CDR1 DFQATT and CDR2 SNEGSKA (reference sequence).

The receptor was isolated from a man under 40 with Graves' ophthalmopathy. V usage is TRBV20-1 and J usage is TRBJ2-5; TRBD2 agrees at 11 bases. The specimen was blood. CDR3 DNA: TGCAGTGCTAGCCCTAGCGGGAGGACACAAGAGACCCAGTACTTC. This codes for CSASPSGRTQETQYF.